The 28 T cell receptor beta chains listed next were all sequenced from one sample in a study of shared clonotypes between healthy human individuals. Method: immunoSEQ multiplex PCR; TCRdb's copy keeps in-frame clones and lacks some. The sample yields a few hundred thousand clones, almost 97% seen once. The sequenced sample consisted of naive CD4+ T cells sorted from blood. Subset meaning: CD45RA+ positively selected. The receptor set was obtained from a woman in her 30s in good health.

This chain joins TRBV4-1 and TRBJ2-7; D not resolved. V was pared by 4 bases and J by 3 bases, with 16 bases between. The CDR3 runs to 15 residues. Germline loops: CDR1 MGHRA, CDR2 YSYEKL. CDR3 DNA sequence: TGCGCCAGCAGCCGGCATGGGAAGATTAACTACGAGCAGTACTTC. It translates to CASSRHGKINYEQYF.

In this sample, this clone turned up once. This chain joins TRBV5-1 and TRBJ2-5, with D possibly TRBD1 on 6 matching bases. The DNA matches TRBJ2-7 better at its end, which makes the J call doubtful. This CDR3 comprises 13 residues. Per germline, CDR1 SGHRS and CDR2 YFSETQ. CDR3 protein: CASSWAGVYEQYF. In nucleotides, the CDR3 is TGCGCCAGCAGCTGGGCAGGGGTTTACGAGCAGTACTTC.

The chain is built from TRBV5-1 and TRBJ1-3, with 9 bases matching TRBD1. V shed 4 bases, J shed 2 bases, and the junction held 4 bases outside the gene matches. Germline V gene lookup returns CDR1 SGHRS and CDR2 YFSETQ. This CDR3 is built from 15 residues. The CDR3 reads CASSTTGGTGNTIYF. The CDR3 DNA reads TGCGCCAGCAGCACTACAGGGGGCACTGGAAACACCATATATTTT.

This clone was detected a few times. The chain joins TRBV20-1 to TRBJ1-5, with a tentative D call TRBD1 (5 bases). The V and J ends lost 5 bases and 12 bases respectively, with 11 bases between them. The CDR3 length is 10 residues. The germline V gene encodes CDR1 DFQATT and CDR2 SNEGSKA (reference sequence). The DNA for the CDR3 is TGCAGTGCTGTGGAGGACATCCAGCATTTT. It codes for CSAVEDIQHF.

A note on this clone: One end of the junction is discordant with germline, which a read error may explain. V is TRBV11-2 and J is TRBJ2-7; unclear D gene. The CDR3 runs 14 residues. Germline CDR1 and CDR2: SGHAT and FQNNGV. The CDR3 DNA follows: TGTGCCAGCACCTTAACTGAAAAAGGATACGAGCAGTACTTC. This translates into CASTLTEKGYEQYF. Together with reference TRBV11-2 and TRBJ2-7, the CDR3 gives the full variable domain: EAGVAQSPRYKIIEKRQSVAFWCNPISGHATLYWYQQILGQGPKLLIQFQNNGVVDDSQLPKDRFSAERLKGVDSTLKIQPAKLEDSAVYLCASTLTEKGYEQYFGPGTRLTVT.

The chain couples TRBV5-6 to TRBJ2-7, with a possible D match to TRBD2 (5 bases). The ends were cut back, 4 bases at V and 3 bases at J, with 14 bases in the middle. The CDR3 consists of 14 residues. The germline V gene has CDR1 SGHDT and CDR2 YYEEEE. The CDR3 region has the DNA TGTGCCAGCAGCCCCGCAGTAGCGTTCTACGAGCAGTACTTC. Its translation is CASSPAVAFYEQYF. Supplemented by reference TRBV5-6 and TRBJ2-7, the full variable domain reads DAGVTQSPTHLIKTRGQQVTLRCSPKSGHDTVSWYQQALGQGPQFIFQYYEEEERQRGNFPDRFSGHQFPNYSSELNVNALLLGDSALYLCASSPAVAFYEQYFGPGTRLTVT.

The chain joins TRBV9 to TRBJ2-1; 12 bases map to TRBD2. V dropped 2 bases and J dropped 10; count of bases not matched to a gene: 10. The CDR3 has 16 residues. Germline loops: CDR1 SGDLS, CDR2 YYNGEE. The CDR3 DNA reads as TGTGCCAGCAGCGTGGGGCTAGCGGGAGGGCCTTTAGAGCAGTTCTTC. It codes for CASSVGLAGGPLEQFF.

V and J are TRBV11-2 and TRBJ2-7; 12 nucleotides agree with TRBD2. The length of the CDR3 is 15 residues. The germline V gene encodes CDR1 SGHAT and CDR2 FQNNGV. The V and J ends lost 8 bases and 5 bases, in that order; junction bases with no gene match: 10. CDR3 coding DNA: TGTGCCAGCTCAAGACGGACTAGCGGGGCTCACGAGCAGTACTTC. Residues: CASSRRTSGAHEQYF.

This chain uses TRBV5-1 with TRBJ2-5; no definite D call. The CDR3 consists of 15 residues. V lost 3 bases and J 1 base, leaving 13 bases between the germline ends. Germline V CDR1 and CDR2: SGHRS, YFSETQ. CDR3 in DNA: TGCGCCAGCAGCTCAGACCCCTACCTCCAAGAGACCCAGTACTTC. This translates into CASSSDPYLQETQYF.

The gene calls are TRBV19 and TRBJ1-4; TRBD1 matches 10 bases. CDR3 length equals 14 residues. Germline-derived CDR1 and CDR2 are LNHDA and SQIVND (reference sequence). V was clipped by 6 bases and J by 8 bases; unmatched bases: 6. CDR3 loop: CASSTDRGGEKLFF. For the CDR3, the DNA is TGTGCCAGTAGCACGGACAGGGGGGGAGAAAAACTGTTTTTT.

The genes are TRBV5-6 and TRBJ1-4, with 7 positions matching TRBD1. The CDR3 is 16 residues long. The V and J ends lost 4 bases and 14 bases, in that order; junction bases with no gene match: 20. In germline, CDR1 is SGHDT, CDR2 YYEEEE. The CDR3 loop is CASSGPGTDNENRLFF. The CDR3 DNA reads TGTGCCAGCAGCGGCCCCGGGACAGATAATGAAAACAGGCTGTTTTTT.

This chain joins TRBV10-1 and TRBJ2-7; 7 bases match TRBD1. This CDR3 is 15 amino acids long. Germline trimming cut 0 bases from V and 2 bases from J; bases unmatched to any gene: 4. Germline CDR1 reads WNHNN; CDR2 reads SYGVQD (reference sequence). The CDR3 loop is CASSESGDRAYEQYF. As DNA, the CDR3 is TGCGCCAGCAGTGAGTCCGGAGACAGGGCCTACGAGCAGTACTTC.

The gene calls are TRBV7-2 and TRBJ2-5, with TRBD2 identical over 7 bases. The length of the CDR3 is 17 residues. CDR1 is SGHTA and CDR2 is FQGNSA in the germline V gene. The V segment lost 2 bases and the J segment 1 base; nucleotides outside the gene matches: 10. The CDR3 region has the DNA TGTGCCAGCAGCTTATTTCGGGGGGTAGCCGGCCAAGAGACCCAGTACTTC. Residues: CASSLFRGVAGQETQYF.

This chain links TRBV28 with TRBJ1-2, with D possibly matching TRBD1 (5 bases). CDR1 is MDHEN and CDR2 is SYDVKM in the germline V gene. This CDR3 has 15 amino acids. Trimming shortened V by 4 bases and J by 1 base, and 13 bases separated the two germline ends. CDR3 in amino acids: CASSSAQAINYGYTF. The DNA of the CDR3 is TGTGCCAGCAGTTCGGCACAGGCCATTAACTATGGCTACACCTTC.

This sequence joins TRBV5-1 and TRBJ2-1, with TRBD1 matching 7 bases. J lost 8 bases, V lost 4 bases, and 18 bases had no gene match. CDR3 length: 17 residues. Looked up from germline, CDR1 is SGHRS and CDR2 is YFSETQ. CDR3 nucleotides: TGCGCCAGCAGCCCAGGCAGGGGGTATTACTACGTGCATGAGCAGTTCTTC. It specifies CASSPGRGYYYVHEQFF.

The chain is built from TRBV7-9 and TRBJ1-1; no firm D call. The germline CDR1 and CDR2 sequences are SEHNR and FQNEAQ (reference sequence). Trimming took 5 bases from V and 4 from J, leaving 11 bases between them. The CDR3 sequence is 13 residues long. As DNA, the CDR3 is TGTGCCAGCAGCCAAGTCCTGAGCACTGAAGCTTTCTTT. Protein sequence: CASSQVLSTEAFF.

The chain uses TRBV28 and TRBJ1-4, with D hard to call. CDR1 MDHEN and CDR2 SYDVKM come from the germline V gene. The CDR3 is 15 amino acids. The V end was cut by 5 bases, the J end by 5 bases, with 15 bases between. CDR3 loop: CASSPTTEVNEKLFF. The CDR3 nucleotides are TGTGCCAGCAGTCCTACGACGGAAGTAAATGAAAAACTGTTTTTT. Filled out from reference TRBV28 and TRBJ1-4, the complete variable domain reads DVKVTQSSRYLVKRTGEKVFLECVQDMDHENMFWYRQDPGLGLRLIYFSYDVKMKEKGDIPEGYSVSREKKERFSLILESASTNQTSMYLCASSPTTEVNEKLFFGSGTQLSVL.

The V call is TRBV7-2, the J call TRBJ1-4; 7 nucleotides line up with TRBD1. J lost 7 bases, V lost 1 base, and 6 bases had no gene match. Germline V gene lookup returns CDR1 SGHTA and CDR2 FQGNSA. This CDR3 has 15 residues. In nucleotides, the CDR3 is TGTGCCAGCAGCTTAGAGGGGGCGCGTGGTGAAAAACTGTTTTTT. It specifies CASSLEGARGEKLFF.

The gene calls are TRBV4-3 and TRBJ2-1; TRBD2 aligns across 9 bases. The CDR3 has 17 residues. CDR1 and CDR2 from the germline V gene are LGHNA and YSLEER. J gave up 3 bases and V 3 bases, and 9 bases lay outside the gene matches. CDR3 sequence: CASSHPLGTSIYNEQFF. The CDR3 DNA reads as TGCGCCAGCAGCCATCCCTTAGGGACTAGCATCTACAATGAGCAGTTCTTC.

The gene calls are TRBV28 and TRBJ1-6, with D possibly TRBD1 on 5 matching bases. The CDR3 extends over 14 amino acids. Germline assignment: CDR1 MDHEN and CDR2 SYDVKM. V was cut by 0 bases and J by 7 bases, with 7 bases left in between. The CDR3 region has the DNA TGTGCCAGCAGTTTATGGGCAGGGAATTCACCCCTCCACTTT. It is translated as CASSLWAGNSPLHF.

The genes are TRBV11-2 and TRBJ2-2; 13 bases align to TRBD2. The CDR3 contains 18 residues. After removal of 2 bases from V and 0 bases from J, the junction contained 3 bases not matched to a gene. Per germline, CDR1 SGHAT and CDR2 FQNNGV. The CDR3 reads CASSLRLAGGPNTGELFF. The CDR3 DNA reads as TGTGCCAGCAGCTTAAGACTAGCGGGAGGTCCGAACACCGGGGAGCTGTTTTTT.

CDR3 loop: CAYTTGPYEQYF. The DNA for the CDR3 is TGTGCGTACACGACAGGACCCTACGAGCAGTACTTC. The chain employs TRBV7-9 and TRBJ2-7; possibly TRBD1 for D (6 bases). The CDR3 is 12 amino acids. Germline V CDR1 and CDR2: SEHNR, FQNEAQ (reference sequence).

Of note for this clone: Within the sample, other DNA sequences also encode this same CDR3. The chain links TRBV10-3 to TRBJ1-1; D unclear. The V gene's germline CDR1 is ENHRY and CDR2 SYGVKD. V lost 6 bases and J lost 1, with 9 bases in between. There are 13 residues in the CDR3. The CDR3 DNA reads as TGTGCCATCAGGGGAACTGAGAACACTGAAGCTTTCTTT. Its protein product is CAIRGTENTEAFF.

The CDR3 DNA reads as TGTGCCACCAGGAGACAGGGACAATTTCTGAACACTGAAGCTTTCTTT. It codes for CATRRQGQFLNTEAFF. The chain couples TRBV15 to TRBJ1-1; 7 nucleotides match TRBD1. CDR3 length: 16 residues. V lost 6 bases and J lost 0; bases outside the gene matches: 10. Germline V gives CDR1 LNHNV, CDR2 YYDKDF (reference sequence).

This chain uses TRBV25-1 with TRBJ2-3; possibly TRBD2 for D (7 bases). The germline gives CDR1 MGHDK, CDR2 SYGVNS. This CDR3 spans 17 amino acids. V shed 6 bases and J shed 4 bases, with 23 bases lying between them. Here the CDR3 reads CASRKGGGGRRSDTQYF. Here the CDR3 DNA reads TGTGCCAGCAGGAAAGGGGGTGGCGGGAGACGGTCAGATACGCAGTATTTT. The complete variable domain, with remaining parts taken from reference TRBV25-1 and TRBJ2-3, reads EADIYQTPRYLVIGTGKKITLECSQTMGHDKMYWYQQDPGMELHLIHYSYGVNSTEKGDLSSESTVSRIRTEHFPLTLESARPSHTSQYLCASRKGGGGRRSDTQYFGPGTRLTVL.

The chain combines TRBV28 with TRBJ1-4, with D possibly TRBD1 on 5 matching bases. The ends were cut back, 8 bases at V and 7 bases at J, with 26 bases in the middle. Germline-derived CDR1 and CDR2 are MDHEN and SYDVKM. There are 17 residues in the CDR3. This CDR3 reads CASGHQTVYTQTEKLFF. CDR3 bases: TGTGCCAGCGGCCACCAGACAGTTTATACTCAAACTGAAAAACTGTTTTTT.

The chain has TRBV5-1 and TRBJ2-7; TRBD2 matches 11 bases. The trim removed 3 bases at V and 0 bases at J, leaving 2 bases unmatched. CDR1 is SGHRS, CDR2 YFSETQ, per germline. The CDR3 length is 15 residues. CDR3 amino acids: CASSWGLAASYEQYF. The CDR3 DNA reads as TGCGCCAGCAGCTGGGGACTAGCGGCCTCCTACGAGCAGTACTTC.

The rearrangement uses TRBV19 and TRBJ1-1; no firm D call. Germline V gene sequence: CDR1 LNHDA, CDR2 SQIVND (reference sequence). V lost 5 bases and J 1 base, leaving 5 bases between the germline ends. The CDR3 sequence is 12 residues long. Here the CDR3 DNA reads TGTGCCAGTAGTCTATCGAACACTGAAGCTTTCTTT. Protein product: CASSLSNTEAFF.